The 20 T cell receptor beta chains below were found in one sample sequenced in a study of spatial heterogeneity in lung cancer. Study-level findings and limits: Counts that tracked tumor mutation counts were those of expanded intratumoral alpha and beta TCRs.

Documented time point: sample taken at primary tumor resection. TCRdb re-called the 5' RACE reads through MiXCR, storing one row per CDR3 protein. Among about 29,000 distinct CDR3 sequences listed, 7.1% were seen once. Their recognized antigens are unknown. The sequencing here drew on lung tumor tissue, taken at surgery. These receptors came from a male donor with early-stage non-small cell lung cancer.

This clonotype was counted ten times or more. The CDR3: CASTLQGRVNGYTF. DNA for the CDR3: TGTGCCAGCACTTTACAGGGGAGGGTGAATGGCTACACCTTC. The rearrangement joins TRBV6-6 to TRBJ1-2, with TRBD1 matching 7 bases. The CDR3 loop spans 14 amino acids. Germline CDR1 and CDR2: MNHNY and SVGAGI (reference sequence). With V trimmed by 7 bases and J by 6 bases, 11 bases remained unmatched.

The chain employs TRBV7-2 and TRBJ2-3; TRBD2 agrees at 7 bases. Germline values: CDR1 SGHTA, CDR2 FQGNSA. V shed 1 base, J shed 4 bases, and the junction held 5 bases outside the gene matches. The CDR3 sequence is 15 residues long. CDR3 residues: CASSLDGGGADTQYF. CDR3 DNA sequence: TGTGCCAGCAGCTTAGATGGCGGGGGTGCAGATACGCAGTATTTT.

This chain joins TRBV28 and TRBJ1-1; 11 nucleotides line up with TRBD1. CDR1 MDHEN and CDR2 SYDVKM come from the germline V gene. The CDR3 spans 16 residues. V lost 1 base, J lost 7 bases, and 8 bases stayed unmatched. In DNA, the CDR3 is TGTGCCAGCAGTTTATCCGACGGACAGGGGGCTTTTGAAGCTTTCTTT. Its translation: CASSLSDGQGAFEAFF.

The chain recombines TRBV27 with TRBJ2-4; D unresolved. Trimming pared 5 bases from V and 1 base from J, leaving 15 bases between. CDR1 MNHEY and CDR2 SMNVEV come from the germline V gene (reference sequence). The CDR3 loop spans 16 amino acids. CDR3 in amino acids: CASSRLPTVAKNIQYF. The CDR3 DNA reads as TGTGCCAGCAGTCGTCTCCCGACTGTGGCCAAAAACATTCAGTACTTC.

Sample share makes this clonotype medium-sized. This chain joins TRBV7-2 and TRBJ1-6; perhaps TRBD1 as D (5 bases). Trimming removed 3 bases at V and 5 bases at J, with 11 bases between. The CDR3 spans 15 residues. Germline CDR1 is SGHTA and CDR2 is FQGNSA. CDR3 DNA sequence: TGTGCCAGCAGCTTGAGCGGGACTAATAATTCACCCCTCCACTTT. It encodes CASSLSGTNNSPLHF.

The J gene is TRBJ1-6, the V gene TRBV12-3 or TRBV12-4; no clear D. This CDR3 contains 13 residues. V was clipped by 3 bases and J by 4 bases, with 4 bases between them. CDR3 sequence: CASSLGYNSPLHF. The CDR3, as DNA: TGTGCCAGCAGTTTGGGATATAATTCACCCCTCCACTTT.

This clonotype was picked up a small number of times. The rearrangement links TRBV3-1 to TRBJ2-3; D might be TRBD2 (5 bases). CDR3 length equals 13 residues. Trimming took off 8 bases at V and 3 bases at J, with 12 bases between the two ends. Germline CDR1 and CDR2: LGHDT and YNNKEL (reference sequence). The CDR3 nucleotides read TGTGCCAGCTCACGGACTGTTACAGATACGCAGTATTTT. Its translation is CASSRTVTDTQYF.

This clonotype came up many times. The chain couples TRBV6-2 or TRBV6-3 to TRBJ2-6; D remains unclear. CDR1 MNHEY and CDR2 SVGEGT come from the germline V gene. CDR3 length: 17 amino acids. Trimming cost V 6 bases and J 0 bases, with 15 bases left between them. Written as DNA, the CDR3 is TGTGCCAGCAGCCCTCAGCACCCCTCCTCTGGGGCCAACGTCCTGACTTTC. Its translation: CASSPQHPSSGANVLTF.

Many counts were recorded for this clonotype. The chain employs TRBV7-2 and TRBJ2-1; 8 positions match TRBD1. The trim removed 8 bases at V and 4 bases at J, leaving 7 bases unmatched. The CDR3 is 14 amino acids. In germline, CDR1 is SGHTA, CDR2 FQGNSA. CDR3 coding DNA: TGTGCCAGCGAGGGACAGGATCGATACAATGAGCAGTTCTTC. The encoded protein is CASEGQDRYNEQFF.

This clonotype appeared a few times. This chain connects TRBV7-2 to TRBJ2-1; possible D gene TRBD2, 5 bases. The germline V gene has CDR1 SGHTA and CDR2 FQGNSA. The CDR3 loop spans 16 amino acids. Trimming shortened V by 5 bases and J by 0 bases, and 14 bases separated the two germline ends. The CDR3 loop reads CASSPRTASSYNEQFF. DNA of the CDR3: TGTGCCAGCAGCCCTCGGACTGCTAGCTCCTACAATGAGCAGTTCTTC. Full variable domain (missing parts from reference TRBV7-2 and TRBJ2-1): GAGVSQSPSNKVTEKGKDVELRCDPISGHTALYWYRQSLGQGLEFLIYFQGNSAPDKSGLPSDRFSAERTGGSVSTLTIQRTQQEDSAVYLCASSPRTASSYNEQFFGPGTRLTVL.

This clonotype was counted at least ten times. This rearrangement joins TRBV6-2 or TRBV6-3 to TRBJ2-7; the D gene could be TRBD1 or TRBD2 (6 bases each). This CDR3 has 15 residues. CDR1 and CDR2 from the germline V gene are MNHEY and SVGEGT. Between the trimmed V and J ends, which lost 7 bases and 0 bases, there was a span of 16 bases. CDR3: CASKGGPLSSYEQYF. CDR3 coding DNA: TGTGCCAGCAAAGGGGGGCCTCTAAGCTCCTACGAGCAGTACTTC.

This clonotype was counted a few times. The rearrangement links TRBV6-2 or TRBV6-3 to TRBJ1-4, with 10 bases aligning to TRBD1. J lost 0 bases, V lost 6 bases, and 4 bases had no gene match. Per germline, CDR1 MNHEY and CDR2 SVGEGT. The CDR3 spans 16 residues. CDR3 nucleotide sequence: TGTGCCAGCAGAGGGGACAGGGGACCAACTAATGAAAAACTGTTTTTT. Protein product: CASRGDRGPTNEKLFF.

The sample holds many counts of this clonotype. The chain has TRBV20-1 and TRBJ2-5; D is perhaps TRBD2 (6 bases). The germline V gene encodes CDR1 DFQATT and CDR2 SNEGSKA (reference sequence). The CDR3 contains 15 residues. V was clipped by 0 bases and J by 5 bases, with 16 bases between them. This chain's CDR3 is CSARDRIRGTETQYF. DNA for the CDR3: TGCAGTGCTAGAGATAGGATACGGGGGACGGAGACCCAGTACTTC.

This clonotype qualifies as medium-sized. This chain links TRBV29-1 with TRBJ2-5; no clear D. The CDR3 totals 13 residues. V was clipped by 3 bases and J by 4 bases, with 12 bases between them. The germline CDR1 and CDR2 sequences are SQVTM and ANQGSEA. The CDR3 protein is CSVDIGRRETQYF. In nucleotides, the CDR3 is TGCAGCGTTGATATAGGACGGAGAGAGACCCAGTACTTC.

This clonotype was seen at least ten times. The CDR3 spells CSVRTGWGTEAFF. CDR3 nucleotides: TGCAGCGTTCGGACAGGATGGGGCACTGAAGCTTTCTTT. V is TRBV29-1 and J is TRBJ1-1, with 7 positions matching TRBD1. The V and J ends lost 5 bases and 4 bases, in that order; junction bases with no gene match: 7. The CDR3 extends over 13 amino acids. CDR1 and CDR2 (germline): SQVTM, ANQGSEA.

There are many counts of this clonotype. The gene calls are TRBV28 and TRBJ2-3; TRBD2 agrees at 7 bases. Germline lookup yields CDR1 MDHEN and CDR2 SYDVKM. The CDR3 loop spans 16 amino acids. The trim removed 6 bases at V and 5 bases at J, leaving 14 bases unmatched. The CDR3 region has the DNA TGTGCCAGCAGACAATCTCCTCTGGGGGGGGTAGATACGCAGTATTTT. Protein sequence: CASRQSPLGGVDTQYF.

The rearrangement uses TRBV12-3 or TRBV12-4 and TRBJ1-6; 7 nucleotides agree with TRBD1. V was pared by 6 bases and J by 10 bases, with 9 bases of the junction left unmatched. The CDR3 totals 14 residues. In DNA, the CDR3 is TGTGCCAGCAGATTCGACAGGGTGAAATCACCCCTCCACTTT. This encodes CASRFDRVKSPLHF.

J is TRBJ2-3 and V is TRBV3-1; D remains ambiguous. V lost 4 bases and J 0 bases, leaving 5 bases between the germline ends. Germline V lookup: CDR1 LGHDT, CDR2 YNNKEL (reference sequence). CDR3 length: 13 amino acids. The CDR3: CASSLPSTDTQYF. The DNA for the CDR3 is TGTGCCAGCAGCCTACCTAGCACAGATACGCAGTATTTT.

This clonotype showed up many times. The gene calls are TRBV10-3 and TRBJ1-5; D not certain. V lost 0 bases to trimming and J lost 0 bases, with 6 bases between them. The CDR3 is 15 amino acids. The germline V gene has CDR1 ENHRY and CDR2 SYGVKD. CDR3 loop: CAISESTVSNQPQHF. The CDR3, as DNA: TGTGCCATCAGTGAGTCCACGGTTAGCAATCAGCCCCAGCATTTT.

This clonotype was seen many times. The V call is TRBV30, the J call TRBJ1-1, with 8 bases matching TRBD1. Trimming at V came to 2 bases and at J to 1 base, leaving 9 bases not matched to a gene. Germline CDR1 and CDR2: GTSNPN and SVGIG (reference sequence). The CDR3 is 16 amino acids. The CDR3 spells CAWSPLRGRKNTEAFF. CDR3 bases: TGTGCCTGGAGTCCCCTCAGGGGGCGAAAGAACACTGAAGCTTTCTTT.